Shown below are 32 T cell receptor beta chains from a single sample sequenced in a study of T cells in Graves' hyperthyroidism and ophthalmopathy. From RNA transcripts, TCR beta CDR3 regions were amplified. TCR CDR3 regions were first amplified by RT-PCR with HTBI primers. TCRdb fed the multiplex PCR reads into MiXCR, producing one record per CDR3 protein. The sample holds 750,000 to 900,000 distinct CDR3 sequences, about two fifths seen once. The sample consisted of blood. These receptors all stem from a man between 18 and 29 years old with Graves' hyperthyroidism.

The chain couples TRBV15 to TRBJ1-2, with 8 nucleotides matching TRBD1. Trimming at V came to 5 bases and at J to 4 bases, leaving 15 bases not matched to a gene. Per the germline V gene, CDR1 is LNHNV and CDR2 is YYDKDF (reference sequence). The CDR3 runs 17 residues. CDR3 loop: CATSSPAAGTGTYGYTF. Written as DNA, the CDR3 is TGTGCCACCAGCTCCCCAGCCGCCGGGACAGGAACCTATGGCTACACCTTC.

This chain links TRBV7-3 with TRBJ1-4; unclear D gene. The CDR3 length is 15 residues. Trimming shortened V by 2 bases and J by 4 bases, and 11 bases separated the two germline ends. Per the germline V gene, CDR1 is SGHTA and CDR2 is FQGTGA. The CDR3 region has the DNA TGTGCCAGCAGCTTACGCCGGGAAGATAATGAAAAACTGTTTTTT. Its translation is CASSLRREDNEKLFF.

This clonotype was seen more than once but under ten times. The chain combines TRBV2 with TRBJ1-1, with 7 bases fitting TRBD1. Germline V CDR1 and CDR2: SNHLY, FYNNEI. The CDR3 is made up of 15 amino acids. Losses at the gene ends were 4 bases for V and 0 bases for J; bases not matched to a gene: 5. CDR3 region: CASSVGTVMNTEAFF. The CDR3 coding sequence is TGTGCCAGCAGTGTAGGGACAGTCATGAACACTGAAGCTTTCTTT.

This clonotype was seen many times. This rearrangement joins TRBV7-2 to TRBJ2-7; maybe TRBD1 (5 bases). V lost 5 bases, J lost 3 bases, and 11 bases lay in between. CDR3 length equals 13 residues. From germline, CDR1 is SGHTA and CDR2 FQGNSA. The CDR3 sequence is CASSPRDLYEQYF. CDR3 DNA sequence: TGTGCCAGCAGCCCCAGGGATCTCTACGAGCAGTACTTC. The full variable domain, its missing parts supplied by reference TRBV7-2 and TRBJ2-7, is GAGVSQSPSNKVTEKGKDVELRCDPISGHTALYWYRQSLGQGLEFLIYFQGNSAPDKSGLPSDRFSAERTGGSVSTLTIQRTQQEDSAVYLCASSPRDLYEQYFGPGTRLTVT.

The V gene is TRBV24-1, the J gene TRBJ1-2; D is unresolved. Per the germline V gene, CDR1 is KGHDR and CDR2 is SFDVKD. The CDR3 contains 13 residues. Deletions cut 5 bases from V and 3 bases from J, with 9 bases between. DNA of the CDR3: TGTGCCACCAGTGCTAGACCGGACTATGGCTACACCTTC. This translates into CATSARPDYGYTF.

The V call is TRBV29-1, the J call TRBJ1-1; maybe TRBD1 (6 bases). CDR3 size: 15 residues. Looked up from germline, CDR1 is SQVTM and CDR2 is ANQGSEA. The CDR3 DNA reads TGCAGTGCTAGAGGCGGGGGGGGCATGAACACTGAAGCTTTCTTT. This encodes CSARGGGGMNTEAFF.

In its sample, this clonotype was seen many times. The chain combines TRBV5-1 with TRBJ2-7; D ambiguous. This CDR3 is 14 amino acids long. CDR1 and CDR2 (germline): SGHRS, YFSETQ. Trimming left V 2 bases short and J 0 bases short, with 9 bases between. The CDR3 DNA reads as TGCGCCAGCAGCTTCGGAGTCAACTCCTACGAGCAGTACTTC. It specifies CASSFGVNSYEQYF.

This chain connects TRBV19 to TRBJ2-5, with D possibly being TRBD1 (7 bases). From germline, CDR1 is LNHDA and CDR2 SQIVND (reference sequence). V lost 4 bases and J lost 7, with 19 bases in between. The CDR3 is made up of 15 amino acids. CDR3 DNA sequence: TGTGCCAGTAGTACAAGCCAGGGGGGAGGAGGGACCCAGTACTTC. Translating it yields CASSTSQGGGGTQYF.

This clonotype was observed many times. This chain connects TRBV5-1 to TRBJ1-6; D may be TRBD1 (5 bases). The germline V and J ends were trimmed by 4 bases and 7 bases, with 12 bases remaining between them. This CDR3 comprises 14 residues. Germline CDR1 and CDR2: SGHRS and YFSETQ. The CDR3 DNA reads as TGCGCCAGCAGCCCGGACATCTCGAATTCACCCCTCCACTTT. Protein product: CASSPDISNSPLHF.

In DNA, the CDR3 is TGCAGTGCTCCCCGCGGGGGGTCTGGCTACACCTTC. Translation: CSAPRGGSGYTF. The V and J genes are TRBV20-1 and TRBJ1-2, with D perhaps matching TRBD1 (5 bases). Germline V CDR1 and CDR2: DFQATT, SNEGSKA (reference sequence). This CDR3 contains 12 residues. Trimming took 5 bases from V and 7 from J, leaving 14 bases between them.

The chain couples TRBV7-2 to TRBJ2-7; D is unclear. The length of the CDR3 is 15 residues. From germline, CDR1 is SGHTA and CDR2 FQGNSA. Trimming removed 5 bases at V and 2 bases at J, with 16 bases between. This chain's CDR3 is CASSREEGVTYEQYF. In nucleotides, the CDR3 is TGTGCCAGCAGCCGAGAGGAAGGAGTGACCTACGAGCAGTACTTC. Using reference TRBV7-2 and TRBJ2-7 for the parts outside the CDR3, the full variable domain is GAGVSQSPSNKVTEKGKDVELRCDPISGHTALYWYRQSLGQGLEFLIYFQGNSAPDKSGLPSDRFSAERTGGSVSTLTIQRTQQEDSAVYLCASSREEGVTYEQYFGPGTRLTVT.

The table lists this clonotype with many counts. J is TRBJ1-2 and V is TRBV20-1; no firm D call. Trimming shortened V by 6 bases and J by 8 bases, and 13 bases separated the two germline ends. The germline V gene encodes CDR1 DFQATT and CDR2 SNEGSKA (reference sequence). This CDR3 comprises 11 residues. This chain's CDR3 is CSAPRDGGYTF. In DNA form, the CDR3 reads TGCAGTGCCCCCCGCGATGGGGGCTACACCTTC.

The chain is built from TRBV12-3 or TRBV12-4 and TRBJ2-2; D possibly corresponds to TRBD2 (6 bases). CDR3 size: 15 residues. The V end lost 3 bases, the J end lost 5 bases, and 13 bases lay between the germline ends. As DNA, the CDR3 is TGTGCCAGCAGTTTTTACGGGAGAAGGACCGGGGAGCTGTTTTTT. This translates into CASSFYGRRTGELFF.

This clonotype occurred many times. This CDR3 reads CASSRGQGAGGANVLTF. CDR3 nucleotide sequence: TGTGCCAGCAGTCGGGGACAGGGGGCTGGTGGGGCCAACGTCCTGACTTTC. This chain uses TRBV7-3 with TRBJ2-6; 12 positions match TRBD1. This CDR3 region has 17 residues. CDR1 is SGHTA and CDR2 is FQGTGA in the germline V gene. The V segment lost 6 bases and the J segment 3 bases; nucleotides outside the gene matches: 6.

A few counts support this clonotype. Possible read error: a much larger clone is one base away. The chain has TRBV19 and TRBJ1-6; 10 nucleotides agree with TRBD1. In germline, CDR1 is LNHDA, CDR2 SQIVND (reference sequence). Germline trimming cut 8 bases from V and 7 bases from J; bases unmatched to any gene: 5. The CDR3 loop spans 14 amino acids. CDR3 in DNA: TGTGCCAGTTTCCGGGGACAGGGGAATTCACCCCTCCACTTT. As protein: CASFRGQGNSPLHF.

This clonotype was recorded many times. The chain links TRBV29-1 to TRBJ1-2; TRBD1 is a possible D gene (5 bases). This CDR3 is built from 11 residues. The V end lost 4 bases, the J end lost 7 bases, and 10 bases lay between the germline ends. CDR1 and CDR2 from the germline V gene are SQVTM and ANQGSEA. This CDR3 is CSVVTEGGYTF. The CDR3 DNA reads as TGCAGCGTTGTGACAGAGGGTGGCTACACCTTC.

This clonotype was seen many times. The chain uses TRBV15 and TRBJ1-5; TRBD1 matches 8 bases. Germline CDR1 is LNHNV and CDR2 is YYDKDF (reference sequence). V dropped 5 bases and J dropped 0; count of bases not matched to a gene: 9. The length of the CDR3 is 17 residues. The CDR3 spells CATSPRDRLNSNQPQHF. The CDR3 bases are TGTGCCACCAGCCCCCGGGACAGGCTAAATAGCAATCAGCCCCAGCATTTT.

The CDR3 DNA follows: TGTGCCACCAGCAGCGGGGAGTTTAGCACAGATACGCAGTATTTT. Translating gives CATSSGEFSTDTQYF. V gene TRBV15 combines with J gene TRBJ2-3; D is perhaps TRBD2 (5 bases). V was pared by 3 bases and J by 0 bases, with 10 bases between. CDR1 LNHNV and CDR2 YYDKDF come from the germline V gene (reference sequence). The CDR3 has 15 amino acids.

The chain combines TRBV25-1 with TRBJ2-3; D uncertain. This CDR3 is built from 13 residues. Germline values: CDR1 MGHDK, CDR2 SYGVNS. V was cut by 2 bases and J by 2 bases, with 5 bases left in between. The CDR3 DNA follows: TGTGCCAGCAGTGAAGTCCACACAGATACGCAGTATTTT. This codes for CASSEVHTDTQYF.

This clonotype was seen more than once but under ten times. V usage is TRBV5-4 and J usage is TRBJ2-7, with D perhaps assigned TRBD1 or TRBD2 (5 bases each). This CDR3 has 13 residues. CDR1 SGHNT and CDR2 YYREEE come from the germline V gene (reference sequence). Trimming pared 5 bases from V and 5 bases from J, leaving 14 bases between. The CDR3 DNA is TGTGCCAGCAGACCCCAGGGAGCGGACGAGCAGTACTTC. It yields the protein CASRPQGADEQYF.

This clonotype was seen more than once but under ten times. This chain joins TRBV29-1 and TRBJ2-6; TRBD1 might be the D (6 bases). The CDR3 extends over 16 amino acids. V gave up 7 bases and J gave up 0 bases, with 16 bases separating them. From germline, CDR1 is SQVTM and CDR2 ANQGSEA. The CDR3 loop reads CSARTELISGANVLTF. DNA of the CDR3: TGCAGCGCCCGGACAGAGTTAATCTCTGGGGCCAACGTCCTGACTTTC.

V usage is TRBV10-2 and J usage is TRBJ1-5; D is perhaps TRBD1 (6 bases). V lost 7 bases and J 10 bases, leaving 17 bases between the germline ends. CDR1 is WSHSY, CDR2 SAAADI, per germline. The CDR3 is made up of 13 amino acids. CDR3 in amino acids: CASTDRDMRPQHF. The CDR3 DNA reads TGCGCCAGCACGGACCGGGACATGAGACCCCAGCATTTT.

This clonotype was recorded many times. The rearrangement joins TRBV20-1 to TRBJ2-7; 9 positions agree with TRBD2. The CDR3 is made up of 13 amino acids. Trimming removed 6 bases from V and 3 bases from J; junction bases left unmatched: 6. CDR1 DFQATT and CDR2 SNEGSKA come from the germline V gene (reference sequence). The CDR3 loop reads CSASRTSDYEQYF. CDR3 sequence (DNA): TGCAGTGCCTCCCGGACTAGCGACTACGAGCAGTACTTC.

The J gene is TRBJ1-4, the V gene TRBV9; no reliable D call. V was trimmed by 7 bases and J by 5 bases, leaving 21 bases between them. The CDR3 is 16 amino acids. In germline, CDR1 is SGDLS, CDR2 YYNGEE. The CDR3 coding sequence is TGTGCCAGCTCGTCAGTGGGCAGAACAAAGAATGAAAAACTGTTTTTT. Translating gives CASSSVGRTKNEKLFF.

This clonotype has ten or more counts. The chain is built from TRBV29-1 and TRBJ1-1; the D gene is possibly TRBD1 (6 bases). Trimming took 2 bases from V and 4 from J, leaving 8 bases between them. This CDR3 is built from 12 residues. Germline loops: CDR1 SQVTM, CDR2 ANQGSEA. Here the CDR3 reads CSVERGLTEAFF. CDR3 bases: TGCAGCGTTGAACGGGGGCTCACTGAAGCTTTCTTT.

This clonotype was seen a handful of times. This chain connects TRBV3-1 to TRBJ1-6; TRBD1 might be the D (6 bases). V was pared by 3 bases and J by 10 bases, with 16 bases between. CDR1 is LGHDT and CDR2 is YNNKEL in the germline V gene (reference sequence). This CDR3 has 15 residues. The CDR3 protein is CASSQTLQGRSPLHF. CDR3 nucleotide sequence: TGTGCCAGCAGCCAGACCTTACAGGGTCGGTCACCCCTCCACTTT.

This clonotype was counted ten times or more. The rearrangement joins TRBV19 to TRBJ1-2; TRBD1 aligns across 8 bases. Trimming cost V 5 bases and J 2 bases; bases outside gene matches: 7. This CDR3 has 15 residues. Per germline, CDR1 LNHDA and CDR2 SQIVND (reference sequence). CDR3 DNA sequence: TGTGCCAGTAGTTCGGGGCAGGGGGCGAACTATGGCTACACCTTC. This encodes CASSSGQGANYGYTF.

The gene calls are TRBV29-1 and TRBJ2-7; D unresolved. CDR1 SQVTM and CDR2 ANQGSEA come from the germline V gene. V lost 7 bases and J 4 bases, leaving 11 bases between the germline ends. The CDR3 contains 11 residues. CDR3 DNA: TGCAGCGCCCCTGGGAATTACGAGCAGTACTTC. It yields the protein CSAPGNYEQYF.

This clonotype was recorded at least ten times. The rearrangement joins TRBV5-1 to TRBJ1-4, with TRBD1 identical over 8 bases. V shed 6 bases and J 6 bases; nucleotides not matched to a gene: 7. The CDR3 is 14 residues long. CDR1 SGHRS and CDR2 YFSETQ come from the germline V gene. The CDR3 sequence: CASNMGQDDEKLFF. CDR3 bases: TGCGCCAGCAACATGGGACAGGATGATGAAAAACTGTTTTTT.

V is TRBV7-2 and J is TRBJ1-1, with D tentatively TRBD1 (5 bases). The CDR3 covers 16 residues. Trimming left V 1 base short and J 1 base short, with 13 bases between. In germline, CDR1 is SGHTA, CDR2 FQGNSA. CDR3 region: CASSLVWGRTNTEAFF. Written as DNA, the CDR3 is TGTGCCAGCAGCTTAGTGTGGGGACGGACGAACACTGAAGCTTTCTTT. Full variable domain (rest looked up from reference TRBV7-2 and TRBJ1-1): GAGVSQSPSNKVTEKGKDVELRCDPISGHTALYWYRQSLGQGLEFLIYFQGNSAPDKSGLPSDRFSAERTGGSVSTLTIQRTQQEDSAVYLCASSLVWGRTNTEAFFGQGTRLTVV.

The chain employs TRBV20-1 and TRBJ2-7, with 7 bases fitting TRBD1. The CDR3 contains 13 residues. J was trimmed by 1 base and V by 7 bases; bases with no gene match: 7. Germline assignment: CDR1 DFQATT and CDR2 SNEGSKA (reference sequence). Here the CDR3 DNA reads TGCAGTGTCCGGCAGGACAGGTCCTACGAGCAGTACTTC. Residues: CSVRQDRSYEQYF.

This clonotype was seen only a few times. The chain uses TRBV7-9 and TRBJ1-1; D ambiguous. The germline gives CDR1 SEHNR, CDR2 FQNEAQ (reference sequence). V dropped 5 bases and J dropped 1 base, with 14 bases sitting between them. This CDR3 has 15 amino acids. The CDR3 nucleotides read TGTGCCAGCAGCCAAGAAGGAAGACAGAACACTGAAGCTTTCTTT. It translates to CASSQEGRQNTEAFF.